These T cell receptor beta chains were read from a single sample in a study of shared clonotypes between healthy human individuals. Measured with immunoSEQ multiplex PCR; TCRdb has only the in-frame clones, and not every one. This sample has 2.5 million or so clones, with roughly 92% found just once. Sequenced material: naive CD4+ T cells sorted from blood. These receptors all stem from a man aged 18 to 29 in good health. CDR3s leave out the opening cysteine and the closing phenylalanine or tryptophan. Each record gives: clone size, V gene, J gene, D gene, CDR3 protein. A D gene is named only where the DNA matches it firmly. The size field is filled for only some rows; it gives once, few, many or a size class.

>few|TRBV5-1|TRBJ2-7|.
ASSLGNYEQY
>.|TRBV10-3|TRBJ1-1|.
AISELGARQNTEAF
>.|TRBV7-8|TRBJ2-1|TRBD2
ASSSLSGSTYNEQF
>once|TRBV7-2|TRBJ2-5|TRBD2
ASSFSGGREAQY
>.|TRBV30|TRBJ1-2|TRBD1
AWRQGLGYT
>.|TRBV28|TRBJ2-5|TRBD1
ASSTYGQGRETQY
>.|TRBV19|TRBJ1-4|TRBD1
ASSVPGQLFEKLF
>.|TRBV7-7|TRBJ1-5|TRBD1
ASSLGGRTGRSSNQPQH
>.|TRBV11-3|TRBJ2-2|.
ASSLRGPGELF
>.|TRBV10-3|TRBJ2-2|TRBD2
AISESSLAAKNTGELF
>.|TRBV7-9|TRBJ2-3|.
ASSLADTQY
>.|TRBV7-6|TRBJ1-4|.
ASSLAGVNEKLF
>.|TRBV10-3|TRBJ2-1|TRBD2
AISVTSGSSGNEQF
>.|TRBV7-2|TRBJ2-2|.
ASSLERTDNTGELF
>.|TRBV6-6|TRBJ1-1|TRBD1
ASSPLGQGNTEAF
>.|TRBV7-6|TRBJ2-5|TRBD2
ASSLVGLAGVETQY
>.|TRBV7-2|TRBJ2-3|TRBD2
ASSFFSGRAVADTQY
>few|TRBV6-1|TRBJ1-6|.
ASTVYNSPLH
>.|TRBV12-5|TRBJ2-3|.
ASGLGAGGADTQY
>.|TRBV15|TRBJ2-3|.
ATSRDTWGDTQY
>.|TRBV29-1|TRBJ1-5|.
SVSGISENQPQH
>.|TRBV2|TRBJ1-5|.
ASSQRTAGDNQPQH
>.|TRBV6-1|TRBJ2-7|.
ASSEVWGAYEQY
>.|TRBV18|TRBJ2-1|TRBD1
ASSPNTGAGDNEQF
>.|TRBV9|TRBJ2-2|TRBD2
ASSALAGRYTGELF
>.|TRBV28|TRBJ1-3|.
ASSPSDGVSGNTIY
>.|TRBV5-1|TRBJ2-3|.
ASSLSGDTDTQY
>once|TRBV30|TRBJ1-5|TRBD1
AWSGGQGGNQPQH
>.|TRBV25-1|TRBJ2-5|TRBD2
ASGGGTSDPRTQY
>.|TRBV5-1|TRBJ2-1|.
ASSSRTDYNEQF
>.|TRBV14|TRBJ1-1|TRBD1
ASSYRTGGPGNTEAF
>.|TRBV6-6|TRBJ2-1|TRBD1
ASSYPTGSEQF
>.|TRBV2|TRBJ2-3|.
ASSRDSTTSTDTQY
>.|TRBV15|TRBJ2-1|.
ATSNRGYNEQF
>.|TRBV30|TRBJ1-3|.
AWSVVSGNTIY
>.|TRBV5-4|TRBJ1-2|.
ASSFGRDDYT
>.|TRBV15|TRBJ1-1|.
ATSRDTLTGNTEAF
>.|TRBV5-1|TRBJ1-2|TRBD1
ASSLTGQGNYGYT
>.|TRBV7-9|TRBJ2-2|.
ASSVIGTNTGELF
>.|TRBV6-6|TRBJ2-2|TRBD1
ASSQGQGHTGELF
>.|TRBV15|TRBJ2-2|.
ATSRGIEPYLELF
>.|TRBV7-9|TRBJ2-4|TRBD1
ASSLEGGGAKNIQY
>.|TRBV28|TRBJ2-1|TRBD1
ASSDRDRVPDEQF
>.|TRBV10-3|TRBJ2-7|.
AISELTAFSSYEQY
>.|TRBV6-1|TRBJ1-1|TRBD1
ASSVTGDAYTEAF
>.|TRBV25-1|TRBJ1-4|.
ASQAPGIGNEKLF
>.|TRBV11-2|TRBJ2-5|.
ASSRTQGGETQY
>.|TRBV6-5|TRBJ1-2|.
ASRRGSYGYT
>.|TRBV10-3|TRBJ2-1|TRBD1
AINGQGAYNEQF
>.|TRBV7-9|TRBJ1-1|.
ASSLFRRAQNTEAF
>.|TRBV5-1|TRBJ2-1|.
ASSLRRADNEQF
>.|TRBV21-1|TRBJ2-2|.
ASIRPKRDTGELF
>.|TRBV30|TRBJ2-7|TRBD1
AWSVQGVGEQY
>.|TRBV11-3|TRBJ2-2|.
ASSGGLTGELF
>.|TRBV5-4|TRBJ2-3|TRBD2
ASSLEVGRVPTQY
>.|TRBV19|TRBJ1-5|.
ASSIEVGQPQH
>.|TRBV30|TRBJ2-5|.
AWSSSETQY
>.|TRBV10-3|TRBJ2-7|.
ATGFGGVEQY
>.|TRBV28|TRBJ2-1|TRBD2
ASSLAGGSSYNEQF